This entry lists 20 T cell receptor beta chains sequenced from one sample in a study of T cells in Graves' hyperthyroidism and ophthalmopathy. Amplified regions were TCR beta CDR3 sequences from RNA transcripts. Primed by the HTBI set, a first-round RT-PCR was run on the TCR CDR3. MiXCR, applied by TCRdb to the multiplex PCR reads, yields one record per CDR3 protein. In the table there are more than 350,000 distinct CDR3 sequences, about a sixth of which are singletons. Specimen: blood. Every receptor here comes from a woman aged 30 to 39 with Graves' hyperthyroidism that later progressed to Graves' ophthalmopathy.

The chain couples TRBV10-3 to TRBJ2-7; 9 bases match TRBD1. The CDR3 loop spans 16 amino acids. Germline CDR1 ENHRY, CDR2 SYGVKD. V lost 3 bases to trimming and J lost 5 bases; unmatched junction nucleotides: 11. CDR3 DNA sequence: TGTGCCATCAGTGAAGGGGGACAGGGCGCCTACAACGAGCAGTACTTC. Residues: CAISEGGQGAYNEQYF.

This clonotype was seen only a few times. The CDR3 nucleotides read TGCGCCAGCAGCTTGGGAAGGGGCCAATATGGCTACACCTTC. It encodes CASSLGRGQYGYTF. The chain couples TRBV5-1 to TRBJ1-2; perhaps TRBD1 as D (5 bases). Looked up from germline, CDR1 is SGHRS and CDR2 is YFSETQ. CDR3 length equals 14 residues. V lost 0 bases and J lost 5, with 11 bases in between.

This clonotype appeared many times. The V and J genes are TRBV3-1 and TRBJ1-1; D not resolved. Germline CDR1 reads LGHDT; CDR2 reads YNNKEL (reference sequence). This CDR3 contains 16 residues. V was trimmed by 1 base and J by 0 bases, leaving 12 bases between them. For the CDR3, the DNA is TGTGCCAGCAGCCAAGGGTTCGGGCAGTTGAACACTGAAGCTTTCTTT. It specifies CASSQGFGQLNTEAFF.

The CDR3 loop is CASSLVSRGDTQYF. The CDR3, as DNA: TGTGCCAGCAGTTTGGTCTCCCGGGGAGATACGCAGTATTTT. The chain carries TRBV12-3 or TRBV12-4 and TRBJ2-3; D might be TRBD2 (5 bases). V lost 3 bases and J 5 bases, leaving 12 bases between the germline ends. The CDR3 is made up of 14 amino acids.

In its sample, this clonotype was seen once. The V call is TRBV28, the J call TRBJ2-5; possibly TRBD1 for D (6 bases). The CDR3 contains 13 residues. Germline values: CDR1 MDHEN, CDR2 SYDVKM. The V and J ends lost 6 bases and 3 bases respectively, with 11 bases between them. CDR3 region: CASSTYREETQYF. As DNA, the CDR3 is TGTGCCAGCAGCACCTACAGGGAAGAGACCCAGTACTTC.

This clonotype was recorded at least ten times. The V gene is TRBV14, the J gene TRBJ2-7; 8 bases align to TRBD1. The CDR3 runs to 15 residues. V lost 3 bases to trimming and J lost 2 bases; unmatched junction nucleotides: 6. In germline, CDR1 is SGHDN, CDR2 FVKESK. CDR3 sequence reads: CASSHGTGLPYEQYF. The CDR3 DNA follows: TGTGCCAGCAGCCATGGGACAGGACTTCCCTACGAGCAGTACTTC. The whole variable domain, remainder taken from reference TRBV14 and TRBJ2-7, is EAGVTQFPSHSVIEKGQTVTLRCDPISGHDNLYWYRRVMGKEIKFLLHFVKESKQDESGMPNNRFLAERTGGTYSTLKVQPAELEDSGVYFCASSHGTGLPYEQYFGPGTRLTVT.

This clonotype was detected many times. This chain links TRBV7-6 with TRBJ2-5, with a weak D call TRBD2 (6 bases). The V end lost 2 bases, the J end lost 2 bases, and 15 bases lay between the germline ends. This CDR3 comprises 16 residues. Per the germline V gene, CDR1 is SGHVS and CDR2 is FNYEAQ. The CDR3 is CASSLPMISGQETQYF. In nucleotides, the CDR3 is TGTGCCAGCAGCTTACCGATGATCAGCGGGCAAGAGACCCAGTACTTC.

This clonotype occurred many times. One end of the junction fails to match germline, which may point to a read error. This chain connects TRBV2 to TRBJ2-2, with D tentatively TRBD2 (5 bases). This CDR3 has 14 amino acids. Germline CDR1 reads SNHLY; CDR2 reads FYNNEI. CDR3 bases: TGTGCCAGCAGGTGGAACGGGAACACCGGGAAGCTGTTTTTT. This gives the protein CASRWNGNTGKLFF. The complete variable domain, with remaining parts taken from reference TRBV2 and TRBJ2-2, reads EPEVTQTPSHQVTQMGQEVILRCVPISNHLYFYWYRQILGQKVEFLVSFYNNEISEKSEIFDDQFSVERPDGSNFTLKIRSTKLEDSAMYFCASRWNGNTGKLFFGEGSRLTVL.

This clonotype showed up just a few times. This chain joins TRBV29-1 and TRBJ2-7, with D unclear. The V gene's germline CDR1 is SQVTM and CDR2 ANQGSEA. This CDR3 is 13 amino acids long. V was cut by 7 bases and J by 4 bases, with 17 bases left in between. The CDR3 reads CSAIWGSSYEQYF. The CDR3 DNA reads TGCAGCGCGATCTGGGGTTCTAGTTACGAGCAGTACTTC.

The table lists this clonotype with many counts. The genes are TRBV19 and TRBJ1-1; D is ambiguous. Germline assignment: CDR1 LNHDA and CDR2 SQIVND (reference sequence). The length of the CDR3 is 13 residues. V was cut by 11 bases and J by 0 bases, with 13 bases left in between. The CDR3 nucleotides read TGTGCCGCGAAGCGGGATTTGAACACTGAAGCTTTCTTT. This sequence encodes CAAKRDLNTEAFF.

This clonotype was seen repeatedly, ten times or more. The V and J genes are TRBV11-2 and TRBJ2-5; D uncertain. The CDR3 is 14 residues long. Between the trimmed V and J ends, which lost 5 bases and 5 bases, there was a span of 15 bases. CDR1 SGHAT and CDR2 FQNNGV come from the germline V gene. The DNA of the CDR3 is TGTGCCAGCAGCGCCGCCTTCCTCTCGGAGACCCAGTACTTC. Its protein product is CASSAAFLSETQYF.

This clonotype came up many times. This sequence joins TRBV2 and TRBJ2-2; D gene uncertain. This CDR3 has 13 amino acids. The germline V gene has CDR1 SNHLY and CDR2 FYNNEI. V was pared by 7 bases and J by 2 bases, with 8 bases between. The CDR3 DNA reads TGTGCCAGCAAACAGTCAAACACCGGGGAGCTGTTTTTT. Residues: CASKQSNTGELFF. Full variable domain (rest looked up from reference TRBV2 and TRBJ2-2): EPEVTQTPSHQVTQMGQEVILRCVPISNHLYFYWYRQILGQKVEFLVSFYNNEISEKSEIFDDQFSVERPDGSNFTLKIRSTKLEDSAMYFCASKQSNTGELFFGEGSRLTVL.

Many counts were recorded for this clonotype. The chain has TRBV2 and TRBJ2-5; 9 positions agree with TRBD2. J lost 0 bases, V lost 4 bases, and 15 bases had no gene match. This CDR3 comprises 19 residues. CDR1 is SNHLY, CDR2 FYNNEI, per germline. The CDR3 nucleotides read TGTGCCAGCAGTGTCCGACTAGCGGAAATACAAAAAAACCAAGAGACCCAGTACTTC. Translated, it gives CASSVRLAEIQKNQETQYF.

This clonotype came up many times. The V and J genes are TRBV10-2 and TRBJ2-7; TRBD1 aligns across 8 bases. Germline V lookup: CDR1 WSHSY, CDR2 SAAADI. Unmatched junction bases numbered 16, after V lost 5 bases and J lost 7 bases. The CDR3 has 16 residues. Written as DNA, the CDR3 is TGCGCCAGCAGTTTGAACAAAAGACAGGGGTTATGGGAGCAGTACTTC. This gives the protein CASSLNKRQGLWEQYF.

Turning to this clonotype: Being one base from a much bigger clone, this may be a read error. V gene TRBV10-2 combines with J gene TRBJ2-1; 11 positions match TRBD2. V dropped 2 bases and J dropped 10; count of bases not matched to a gene: 4. Germline V gene lookup returns CDR1 WSHSY and CDR2 SAAADI. The CDR3 covers 14 residues. The CDR3 reads CASSETSGSHEQFF. The CDR3 DNA follows: TGCGCCAGCAGTGAGACTAGCGGGAGCCACGAGCAGTTCTTC.

The chain recombines TRBV12-3 or TRBV12-4 with TRBJ2-7; 7 bases line up with TRBD2. This CDR3 is built from 12 residues. The trim removed 6 bases at V and 6 bases at J, leaving 5 bases unmatched. The CDR3 loop reads CASSQSGAEQYF. The DNA for the CDR3 is TGTGCCAGCAGCCAAAGCGGGGCCGAGCAGTACTTC.

The chain uses TRBV20-1 and TRBJ1-1; D may be TRBD1 (6 bases). V lost 3 bases and J 1 base, leaving 24 bases between the germline ends. The CDR3 spans 18 residues. The V gene's germline CDR1 is DFQATT and CDR2 SNEGSKA (reference sequence). CDR3: CSARIRRGGRGWNTEAFF. Written as DNA, the CDR3 is TGCAGTGCTAGGATTCGTAGGGGCGGCAGGGGATGGAACACTGAAGCTTTCTTT.

Ten or more counts support this clonotype. The J gene is TRBJ2-1, the V gene TRBV6-1; D might be TRBD1 (5 bases). Trimming cost V 5 bases and J 1 base, with 21 bases left between them. Germline loops: CDR1 MNHNS, CDR2 SASEGT. The CDR3 has 18 residues. CDR3 nucleotide sequence: TGTGCCAGCAGTTTAGGGGCGACTCCTCGGGTGTCCTACAATGAGCAGTTCTTC. The encoded protein is CASSLGATPRVSYNEQFF.

Ten or more counts support this clonotype. The chain is built from TRBV7-8 and TRBJ2-7; D might be TRBD2 (5 bases). Trimming took 8 bases from V and 5 from J, leaving 10 bases between them. The germline gives CDR1 SGHVS, CDR2 FQNEAQ. The CDR3 has 11 amino acids. CDR3 DNA sequence: TGTGCCAGCCGTATCGGGGACGAGCAGTACTTC. Its translation: CASRIGDEQYF.

This clonotype appeared many times. This chain's CDR3 is CASRDRSTSGGQADTQYF. The DNA for the CDR3 is TGTGCCAGCAGGGACCGCTCGACTAGCGGGGGGCAGGCAGATACGCAGTATTTT. The chain employs TRBV6-1 and TRBJ2-3, with 13 bases lining up with TRBD2. This CDR3 has 18 residues. The V gene's germline CDR1 is MNHNS and CDR2 SASEGT. With 6 bases clipped from V and 4 bases from J, the junction kept 13 bases outside the gene matches.